This entry concerns a single TCR beta chain. Antigen specificity is unknown. This entry belongs to a study of T cell responses to AZD1222 COVID-19 vaccine. General study points: Two AZD1222 administrations were followed by greater Spike-specific TCR breadth and depth.

Clones were sequenced by immunoSEQ multiplex PCR, and TCRdb holds only the in-frame ones, with some missing. The data show 65,000 to 85,000 clones, with more than 70% seen just once and approximately 10% held by the top ten. The CDR3 contains 16 residues. Unmatched junction bases numbered 11, after V lost 5 bases and J lost 3 bases. Germline V lookup: CDR1 GTSNPN, CDR2 SVGIG (reference sequence). The rearrangement links TRBV30 to TRBJ2-2, with TRBD2 identical over 8 bases. This clonotype originated in an adult in good health. Sequenced here: peripheral blood, sampled on day 0 of AZD1222 vaccination. The DNA of the CDR3 is TGTGCCTGGGGCGGTTCCGGGAGGGGCTACACCGGGGAGCTGTTTTTT. It specifies CAWGGSGRGYTGELFF.